This T cell receptor beta chain derives from a study of cytomegalovirus exposure and HLA in healthy donors. Study results and caveats: With later analysis, a missense DCLRE1C variant became linked to TCR beta V- and J-gene trimming. Owing to their indistinguishability, certain V segments, notably TRBV6-2 and TRBV6-3, were excluded. The availability of immune exposure information extended only to CMV serostatus. According to an earlier analysis, most TCR beta V segments yielded productive rearrangements about 87% or about 30% of the time.

The PCR was carried out with 60 Vbeta primers and 13 Jbeta primers. Sequenced by immunoSEQ multiplex PCR; TCRdb stores in-frame clones only, minus some. The table records about 89,000 clones, approximately 72% of them present only once. Germline V gives CDR1 SGHDT, CDR2 YYEEEE. The V gene lost 2 bases and the J gene lost 2 bases, with 5 bases spanning the gap. This CDR3 region has 13 residues. Worth noting for this clone: Its specificity is unknown.

This receptor was identified in a man aged 30 to 39 in good health and CMV-seropositive. Specimen: PBMCs. The rearrangement joins TRBV5-6 to TRBJ1-3, with no clear D. CDR3 in amino acids: CASSFGAGNTIYF. Here the CDR3 DNA reads TGTGCCAGCAGCTTCGGTGCTGGAAACACCATATATTTT. The full variable domain, with the rest looked up from reference TRBV5-6 and TRBJ1-3, is DAGVTQSPTHLIKTRGQQVTLRCSPKSGHDTVSWYQQALGQGPQFIFQYYEEEERQRGNFPDRFSGHQFPNYSSELNVNALLLGDSALYLCASSFGAGNTIYFGEGSWLTVV.